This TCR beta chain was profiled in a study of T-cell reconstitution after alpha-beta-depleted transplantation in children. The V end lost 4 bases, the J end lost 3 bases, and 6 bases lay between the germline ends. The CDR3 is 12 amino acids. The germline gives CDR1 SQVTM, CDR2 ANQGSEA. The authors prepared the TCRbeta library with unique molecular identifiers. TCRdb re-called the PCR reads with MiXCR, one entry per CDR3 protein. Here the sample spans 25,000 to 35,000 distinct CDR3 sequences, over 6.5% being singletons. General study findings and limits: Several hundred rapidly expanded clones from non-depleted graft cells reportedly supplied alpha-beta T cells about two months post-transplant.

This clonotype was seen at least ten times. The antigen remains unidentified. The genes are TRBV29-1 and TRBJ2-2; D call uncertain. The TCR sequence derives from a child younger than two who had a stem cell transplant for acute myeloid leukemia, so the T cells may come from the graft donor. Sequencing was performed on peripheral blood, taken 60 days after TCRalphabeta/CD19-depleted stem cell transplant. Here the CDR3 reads CSVVSYTGELFF. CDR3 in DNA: TGCAGCGTTGTGAGTTACACCGGGGAGCTGTTTTTT.